This record concerns one T cell receptor (beta chain) sequence. Its target is not known. The entry originates in a study of OX40 agonist ivuxolimab in advanced cancers. Systemic immunosuppression or autoimmune disease history was grounds to exclude patients. Using immunoSEQ multiplex PCR, the repertoire was profiled, and TCRdb retains in-frame clones only, with some absent. Here the sample spans nearly 50,000 clones, more than 70% being singletons. The V gene lost 0 bases and the J gene lost 4 bases, with 4 bases spanning the gap. Germline V gene data show CDR1 as MNHEY and CDR2 as SVGAGI. This CDR3 region has 13 residues. Notes on the study in general: By week 6 at 0.1 to 3.0 mg/kg, blood CD4+ and CD8+ T cells had expanded clonally.

V is TRBV6-5 and J is TRBJ1-5; unclear D gene. The source is an adult with an advanced solid tumor such as melanoma, head and neck, liver or kidney cancer. The sample in question was CD4+ or CD8+ T cells sorted from blood, obtained in a trial of the OX40 agonist ivuxolimab. CDR3 coding DNA: TGTGCCAGCAGTTACTCTGCGAATCAGCCCCAGCATTTT. This encodes CASSYSANQPQHF.